The 20 T cell receptor beta chains below were found in one sample sequenced in a study of blood T cell repertoires in COVID-19. Sequencing was performed with immunoSEQ multiplex PCR; in TCRdb, only in-frame clones are kept and a portion is missing. This table holds tens of thousands of clones, roughly 90% found once. Sequencing was performed on peripheral blood. Source of these receptors: a man between 45 and 60 years old with active COVID-19.

This clone was observed a handful of times. The CDR3 region is CAWSVGRGGTGELFF. CDR3 nucleotide sequence: TGTGCCTGGAGTGTAGGGCGGGGAGGCACCGGGGAGCTGTTTTTT. J is TRBJ2-2 and V is TRBV30, with D maybe TRBD2 (6 bases). Germline V gene data show CDR1 as GTSNPN and CDR2 as SVGIG (reference sequence). Deletions cut 0 bases from V and 4 bases from J, with 12 bases between. CDR3 length equals 15 residues.

This chain uses TRBV5-1 with TRBJ1-1, with D possibly matching TRBD1 (6 bases). This CDR3 comprises 13 residues. Germline assignment: CDR1 SGHRS and CDR2 YFSETQ. V dropped 8 bases and J dropped 4 bases, with 15 bases sitting between them. CDR3 residues: CASGQSWGTEAFF. The CDR3 DNA is TGCGCCAGTGGACAGAGCTGGGGCACTGAAGCTTTCTTT.

V and J are TRBV2 and TRBJ2-1; 11 bases align to TRBD2. The CDR3 sequence is 18 residues long. The germline gives CDR1 SNHLY, CDR2 FYNNEI. V shed 5 bases, J shed 0 bases, and the junction held 9 bases outside the gene matches. The CDR3 region has the DNA TGTGCCAGCAGTCGCGGCGGGACTAGCGGCTACTCCTACAATGAGCAGTTCTTC. Translated: CASSRGGTSGYSYNEQFF.

The chain combines TRBV10-1 with TRBJ2-7; possibly TRBD2 for D (6 bases). Germline V gives CDR1 WNHNN, CDR2 SYGVQD (reference sequence). V dropped 8 bases and J dropped 3 bases, with 17 bases sitting between them. This CDR3 contains 14 residues. CDR3 sequence: CASPRASESYEQYV. The CDR3, as DNA: TGCGCCAGCCCAAGGGCTAGCGAGAGCTACGAGCAGTACGTC.

This clone was recorded only once. This chain connects TRBV5-1 to TRBJ1-4; TRBD1 might be the D (6 bases). This CDR3 region has 16 residues. Germline V gives CDR1 SGHRS, CDR2 YFSETQ. The V and J ends lost 7 bases and 8 bases respectively, with 24 bases between them. Here the CDR3 DNA reads TGCGCCAGCCTCGGCCGGCGGGGGCTCAGAGGAGAAAAACTGTTTTTT. Its translation: CASLGRRGLRGEKLFF.

This chain links TRBV13 with TRBJ1-1; D is possibly TRBD1 (5 bases). Trimming pared 1 base from V and 4 bases from J, leaving 13 bases between. There are 15 residues in the CDR3. Looked up from germline, CDR1 is PRHDT and CDR2 is FYEKMQ (reference sequence). DNA of the CDR3: TGTGCCAGCAGCTTAGCTGGACTAAGGGGCACTGAAGCTTTCTTT. Protein product: CASSLAGLRGTEAFF. Using reference TRBV13 and TRBJ1-1 for the parts outside the CDR3, the full variable domain is AAGVIQSPRHLIKEKRETATLKCYPIPRHDTVYWYQQGPGQDPQFLISFYEKMQSDKGSIPDRFSAQQFSDYHSELNMSSLELGDSALYFCASSLAGLRGTEAFFGQGTRLTVV.

The chain has TRBV28 and TRBJ1-1; D perhaps matches TRBD1 (6 bases). CDR3 size: 15 residues. V lost 5 bases, J lost 4 bases, and 17 bases lay in between. Germline CDR1 MDHEN, CDR2 SYDVKM. The CDR3 sequence: CASSPLQGVGTEAFF. CDR3 coding DNA: TGTGCCAGCAGTCCCCTACAGGGCGTGGGCACTGAAGCTTTCTTT.

The gene calls are TRBV10-3 and TRBJ1-1; D uncertain. Trimming removed 6 bases at V and 0 bases at J, with 5 bases between. CDR1 ENHRY and CDR2 SYGVKD come from the germline V gene. The CDR3 has 12 residues. CDR3 nucleotides: TGTGCCATCAGGACATTGAACACTGAAGCTTTCTTT. This gives the protein CAIRTLNTEAFF.

V gene TRBV28 combines with J gene TRBJ1-2; the match to TRBD1 covers 7 bases. The CDR3 covers 14 residues. Looked up from germline, CDR1 is MDHEN and CDR2 is SYDVKM. Trimming at V came to 5 bases and at J to 2 bases, leaving 5 bases not matched to a gene. CDR3 amino acids: CASSPGTVNYGYTF. For the CDR3, the DNA is TGTGCCAGCAGTCCCGGGACAGTGAACTATGGCTACACCTTC.

This chain uses TRBV6-5 with TRBJ2-1, with TRBD2 identical over 13 bases. The CDR3 runs 15 residues. The trim removed 5 bases at V and 10 bases at J, leaving 8 bases unmatched. Looked up from germline, CDR1 is MNHEY and CDR2 is SVGAGI. The chain's CDR3 is CASSTGLAGAREQFF. The CDR3 nucleotides read TGTGCCAGCAGTACAGGACTAGCGGGAGCACGGGAGCAGTTCTTC.

The V gene is TRBV9, the J gene TRBJ2-1; 8 nucleotides match TRBD2. V was clipped by 3 bases and J by 5 bases; unmatched bases: 10. The CDR3 runs 16 residues. In germline, CDR1 is SGDLS, CDR2 YYNGEE. CDR3 in DNA: TGTGCCAGCAGCGCCAGTCCCAGCGGGGGACACAATGAGCAGTTCTTC. Translation: CASSASPSGGHNEQFF.

V and J are TRBV9 and TRBJ1-2; the D is unclear. The CDR3 runs 15 residues. Trimming took off 0 bases at V and 7 bases at J, with 16 bases between the two ends. The germline gives CDR1 SGDLS, CDR2 YYNGEE. This chain's CDR3 is CASSVDLREFSGYTF. The DNA for the CDR3 is TGTGCCAGCAGCGTAGACCTACGGGAGTTTAGTGGCTACACCTTC. Full variable domain (missing parts from reference TRBV9 and TRBJ1-2): DSGVTQTPKHLITATGQRVTLRCSPRSGDLSVYWYQQSLDQGLQFLIQYYNGEERAKGNILERFSAQQFPDLHSELNLSSLELGDSALYFCASSVDLREFSGYTFGSGTRLTVV.

V usage is TRBV6-2 or TRBV6-3 and J usage is TRBJ1-1; D unclear. Between the trimmed V and J ends, which lost 3 bases and 4 bases, there was a span of 12 bases. Germline lookup yields CDR1 MNHEY and CDR2 SVGEGT. The length of the CDR3 is 14 residues. Here the CDR3 reads CASSYYGGGTEAFF. Written as DNA, the CDR3 is TGTGCCAGCAGTTATTACGGCGGAGGCACTGAAGCTTTCTTT.

The V gene is TRBV10-3, the J gene TRBJ1-1, with D maybe TRBD1 (5 bases). This CDR3 contains 12 residues. Per germline, CDR1 ENHRY and CDR2 SYGVKD. The V end was cut by 6 bases, the J end by 6 bases, with 11 bases between. The CDR3 region has the DNA TGTGCCATCAGCCAGGGAAGTTCTGAAGCTTTCTTT. Protein product: CAISQGSSEAFF.

V usage is TRBV12-3 or TRBV12-4 and J usage is TRBJ1-4; D gene uncertain. V was clipped by 2 bases and J by 10 bases, with 11 bases between them. The CDR3 runs 13 residues. The CDR3 region has the DNA TGTGCCAGCAGTTTAATCCCGGCGGGAAAACTGTTTTTT. Translated, it gives CASSLIPAGKLFF.

V and J are TRBV5-6 and TRBJ2-7; the match to TRBD1 covers 8 bases. There are 14 residues in the CDR3. V trimming: 3 bases; J trimming: 7 bases; junction bases outside the gene matches: 9. In germline, CDR1 is SGHDT, CDR2 YYEEEE. Here the CDR3 reads CASSYDRGVSEQYF. DNA for the CDR3: TGTGCCAGCAGCTACGACAGGGGAGTAAGTGAGCAGTACTTC.

The CDR3 DNA is TGTGCCAGCAGTTACAGCTCAGGGGGCGGCGGCTATGGCTACACCTTC. It translates to CASSYSSGGGGYGYTF. The genes are TRBV6-5 and TRBJ1-2, with 8 nucleotides matching TRBD1. The CDR3 is made up of 16 amino acids. Germline V gives CDR1 MNHEY, CDR2 SVGAGI. The trim removed 2 bases at V and 4 bases at J, leaving 9 bases unmatched.

This rearrangement joins TRBV5-1 to TRBJ1-2; perhaps TRBD1 as D (6 bases). From germline, CDR1 is SGHRS and CDR2 YFSETQ. This CDR3 has 12 residues. V lost 0 bases, J lost 10 bases, and 10 bases lay in between. CDR3 nucleotide sequence: TGCGCCAGCAGCTTGGTACAGGGTGACTACACCTTC. As protein: CASSLVQGDYTF.

This sequence joins TRBV9 and TRBJ2-1; no clear D. CDR3 length: 12 residues. With 0 bases removed from V and 6 bases from J, the gap between germline ends came to 4 bases. The germline CDR1 and CDR2 sequences are SGDLS and YYNGEE. In nucleotides, the CDR3 is TGTGCCAGCAGCGTAGCTACCAATGAGCAGTTCTTC. Encoded protein: CASSVATNEQFF.

Here the CDR3 DNA reads TGTGCCAGCTCGGGGGGCGAATCCTATGGCTACACCTTC. It translates to CASSGGESYGYTF. The V call is TRBV28, the J call TRBJ1-2; TRBD1 might be the D (6 bases). Germline lookup yields CDR1 MDHEN and CDR2 SYDVKM. The CDR3 length is 13 residues. Trimming removed 8 bases at V and 4 bases at J, with 14 bases between.